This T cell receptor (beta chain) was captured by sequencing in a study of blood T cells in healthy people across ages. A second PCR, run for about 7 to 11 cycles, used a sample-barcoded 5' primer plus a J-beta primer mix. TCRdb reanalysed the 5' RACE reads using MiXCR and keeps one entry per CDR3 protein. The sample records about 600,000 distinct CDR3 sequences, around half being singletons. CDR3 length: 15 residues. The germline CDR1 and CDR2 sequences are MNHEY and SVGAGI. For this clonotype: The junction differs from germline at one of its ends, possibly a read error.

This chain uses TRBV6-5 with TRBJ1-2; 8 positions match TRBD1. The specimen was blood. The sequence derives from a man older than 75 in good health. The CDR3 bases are TGTGCCGGCAGGAACAGGGGGGGGGGCAACTATGGCTACACCTTC. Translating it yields CAGRNRGGGNYGYTF.